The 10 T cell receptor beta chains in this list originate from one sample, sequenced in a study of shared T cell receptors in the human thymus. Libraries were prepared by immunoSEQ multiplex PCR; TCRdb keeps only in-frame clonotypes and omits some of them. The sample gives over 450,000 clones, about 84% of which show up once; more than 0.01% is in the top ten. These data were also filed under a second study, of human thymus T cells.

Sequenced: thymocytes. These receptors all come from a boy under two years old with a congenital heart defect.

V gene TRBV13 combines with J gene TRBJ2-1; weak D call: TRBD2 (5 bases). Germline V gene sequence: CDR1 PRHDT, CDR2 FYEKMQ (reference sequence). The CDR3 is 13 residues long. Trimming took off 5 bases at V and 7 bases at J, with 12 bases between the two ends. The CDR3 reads CASSRTGRNEQFF. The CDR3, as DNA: TGTGCCAGCAGCCGGACTGGCAGGAATGAGCAGTTCTTC.

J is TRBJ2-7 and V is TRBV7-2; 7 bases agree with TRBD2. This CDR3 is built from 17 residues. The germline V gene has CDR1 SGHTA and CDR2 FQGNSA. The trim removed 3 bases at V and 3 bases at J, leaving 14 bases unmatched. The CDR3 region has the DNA TGTGCCAGCAGCTTTCGGGGGAAGCGGGACTTGCACTACGAGCAGTACTTC. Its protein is CASSFRGKRDLHYEQYF.

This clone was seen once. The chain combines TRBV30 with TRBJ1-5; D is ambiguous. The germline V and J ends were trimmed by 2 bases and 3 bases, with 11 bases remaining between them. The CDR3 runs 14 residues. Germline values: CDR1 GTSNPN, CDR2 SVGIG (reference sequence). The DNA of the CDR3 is TGTGCCTGGAGTCCGCGAGGGATCAATCAGCCCCAGCATTTT. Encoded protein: CAWSPRGINQPQHF.

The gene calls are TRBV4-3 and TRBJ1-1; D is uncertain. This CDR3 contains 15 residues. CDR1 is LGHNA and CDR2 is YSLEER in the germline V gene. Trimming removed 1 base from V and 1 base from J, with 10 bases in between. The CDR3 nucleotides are TGCGCCAGCAGCCAAGGATGTCAGGAGAACACTGAAGCTTTCTTT. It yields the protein CASSQGCQENTEAFF.

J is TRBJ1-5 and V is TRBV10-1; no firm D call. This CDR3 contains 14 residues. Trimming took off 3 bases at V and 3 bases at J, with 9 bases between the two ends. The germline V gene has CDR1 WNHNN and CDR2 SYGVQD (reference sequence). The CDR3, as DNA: TGCGCCAGCAGTGACGGTAGTCCCAATCAGCCCCAGCATTTT. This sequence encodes CASSDGSPNQPQHF.

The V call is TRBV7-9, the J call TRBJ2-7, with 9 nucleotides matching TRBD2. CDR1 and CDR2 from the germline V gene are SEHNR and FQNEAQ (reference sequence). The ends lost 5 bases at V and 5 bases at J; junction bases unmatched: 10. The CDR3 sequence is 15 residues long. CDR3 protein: CASSPGIAGENEQYF. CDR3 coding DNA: TGTGCCAGCAGCCCCGGCATAGCGGGAGAAAACGAGCAGTACTTC.

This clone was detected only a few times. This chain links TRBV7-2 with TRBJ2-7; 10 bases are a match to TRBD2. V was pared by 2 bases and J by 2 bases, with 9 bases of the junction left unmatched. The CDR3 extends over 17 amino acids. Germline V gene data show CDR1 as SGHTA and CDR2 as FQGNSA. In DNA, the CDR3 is TGTGCCAGCAGCTTAAGCTCACTAGCGGGGCGTACCTACGAGCAGTACTTC. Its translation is CASSLSSLAGRTYEQYF.

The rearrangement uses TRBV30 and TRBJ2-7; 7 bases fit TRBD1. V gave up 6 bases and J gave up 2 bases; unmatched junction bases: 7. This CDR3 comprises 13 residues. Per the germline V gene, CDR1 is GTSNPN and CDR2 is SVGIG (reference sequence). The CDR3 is CACHLGQPYEQYF. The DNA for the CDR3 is TGTGCCTGCCATCTGGGACAGCCCTACGAGCAGTACTTC. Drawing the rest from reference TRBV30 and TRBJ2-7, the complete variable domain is SQTIHQWPATLVQPVGSPLSLECTVEGTSNPNLYWYRQAAGRGLQLLFYSVGIGQISSEVPQNLSASRPQDRQFILSSKKLLLSDSGFYLCACHLGQPYEQYFGPGTRLTVT.

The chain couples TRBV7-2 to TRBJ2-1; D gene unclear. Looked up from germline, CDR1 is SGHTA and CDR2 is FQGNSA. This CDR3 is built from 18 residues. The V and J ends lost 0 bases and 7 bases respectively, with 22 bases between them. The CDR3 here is CASSLAPLGSPNRNEQFF. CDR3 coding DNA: TGTGCCAGCAGCTTAGCCCCACTGGGTAGCCCTAATAGGAATGAGCAGTTCTTC.

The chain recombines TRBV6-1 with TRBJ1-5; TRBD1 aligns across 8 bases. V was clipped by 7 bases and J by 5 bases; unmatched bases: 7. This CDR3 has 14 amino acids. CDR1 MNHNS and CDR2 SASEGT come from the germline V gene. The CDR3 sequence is CASIDRGKDQPQHF. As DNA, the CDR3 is TGTGCCAGCATAGACAGGGGAAAGGATCAGCCCCAGCATTTT.